The 22 T cell receptor beta chains listed next were all sequenced from one sample in a study of blood T cell repertoires in COVID-19 (dated by TCRdb to about 2020). The library came from the immunoSEQ multiplex PCR assay. In its TCRdb copy, this immuneACCESS table keeps in-frame sequences only and misses some clones. Where compared with another copy, unresolved V genes explain less than half of these, and the others have no known cause. In all, the sample holds fewer than 350,000 clones, and around nine tenths of those were seen once. The top ten hold roughly 5.1% of the sample. The sample comprised peripheral blood. The receptor source for this set is a man aged 40-49 years with acute or convalescent COVID-19.

The chain recombines TRBV11-2 with TRBJ1-1, with TRBD1 matching over 8 bases. Trimming removed 3 bases from V and 5 bases from J; junction bases left unmatched: 8. The CDR3 has 15 residues. Germline V gene sequence: CDR1 SGHAT, CDR2 FQNNGV. CDR3 amino acids: CASSLGQASGTEAFF. The CDR3 DNA reads TGTGCCAGCAGCTTGGGACAGGCCTCTGGGACTGAAGCTTTCTTT.

This clone was observed a single time. The chain carries TRBV12-3 or TRBV12-4 and TRBJ1-2; possible D gene TRBD1, 6 bases. The ends were cut back, 5 bases at V and 5 bases at J, with 9 bases in the middle. The CDR3 has 12 residues. The CDR3 here is CASSAQGYGYTF. DNA for the CDR3: TGTGCCAGCAGTGCGCAGGGGTATGGCTACACCTTC.

The chain combines TRBV30 with TRBJ1-5, with a possible D match to TRBD1 (6 bases). V lost 4 bases and J lost 1, with 8 bases in between. Germline lookup yields CDR1 GTSNPN and CDR2 SVGIG (reference sequence). The CDR3 consists of 13 residues. The CDR3 is CAWKDRSNQPQHF. The CDR3 DNA reads as TGTGCCTGGAAGGACAGAAGCAATCAGCCCCAGCATTTT. The full variable domain, completed using reference TRBV30 and TRBJ1-5, is SQTIHQWPATLVQPVGSPLSLECTVEGTSNPNLYWYRQAAGRGLQLLFYSVGIGQISSEVPQNLSASRPQDRQFILSSKKLLLSDSGFYLCAWKDRSNQPQHFGDGTRLSIL.

The chain combines TRBV5-1 with TRBJ2-7, with 7 positions matching TRBD2. Losses at the gene ends were 1 base for V and 7 bases for J; bases not matched to a gene: 5. The CDR3 runs 13 residues. Germline-derived CDR1 and CDR2 are SGHRS and YFSETQ. This CDR3 is CASSLLPGGEQYF. Here the CDR3 DNA reads TGCGCCAGCAGCTTGCTTCCCGGGGGGGAGCAGTACTTC.

V is TRBV6-1 and J is TRBJ1-1, with 9 bases identical to TRBD1. Germline-derived CDR1 and CDR2 are MNHNS and SASEGT. Unmatched junction bases numbered 7, after V lost 3 bases and J lost 5 bases. CDR3 length: 15 residues. The CDR3 loop is CASSDPGQGLTEAFF. The CDR3 DNA reads TGTGCCAGCAGTGACCCGGGACAGGGACTTACTGAAGCTTTCTTT.

The chain uses TRBV11-1 and TRBJ2-7, with TRBD1 matching over 8 bases. The CDR3 length is 14 residues. Trimming cost V 5 bases and J 3 bases; bases outside gene matches: 6. Germline lookup yields CDR1 SGHAT and CDR2 FQDESV (reference sequence). CDR3 bases: TGTGCCAGCAGCGCGGGACAGGCGAACTACGAGCAGTACTTC. It yields the protein CASSAGQANYEQYF.

The chain combines TRBV5-1 with TRBJ2-7, with D unresolved. CDR1 and CDR2 (germline): SGHRS, YFSETQ. The CDR3 runs 13 residues. V gave up 0 bases and J gave up 1 base, with 5 bases separating them. CDR3 coding DNA: TGCGCCAGCAGCTTGGCCGTATCCTACGAGCAGTACTTC. Amino acid sequence: CASSLAVSYEQYF.

This chain links TRBV3-1 (or the pseudogene TRBV3-2) with TRBJ2-7; weak D call: TRBD2 (6 bases). The CDR3 consists of 15 residues. Germline CDR1 is LGHDT and CDR2 is YNNKEL (reference sequence). The V end lost 4 bases, the J end lost 2 bases, and 15 bases lay between the germline ends. This CDR3 is CASSRGTQAPYEQYF. The DNA for the CDR3 is TGTGCCAGCAGCCGTGGGACTCAGGCCCCCTACGAGCAGTACTTC.

This clone has only one observation. V usage is TRBV5-1 and J usage is TRBJ2-7; 7 bases are shared with TRBD1. Looked up from germline, CDR1 is SGHRS and CDR2 is YFSETQ. J lost 2 bases, V lost 4 bases, and 3 bases had no gene match. The CDR3 has 13 residues. In nucleotides, the CDR3 is TGCGCCAGCAGCAACGGGACAGCCTACGAGCAGTACTTC. Its protein is CASSNGTAYEQYF.

The chain recombines TRBV20-1 with TRBJ2-1; D gene uncertain. Between the trimmed V and J ends, which lost 3 bases and 3 bases, there was a span of 15 bases. The CDR3 is 15 residues long. The V gene's germline CDR1 is DFQATT and CDR2 SNEGSKA (reference sequence). CDR3 region: CSASPRPQIYNEQFF. CDR3 coding DNA: TGCAGTGCTAGTCCTCGGCCACAGATCTACAATGAGCAGTTCTTC.

The count of this clone is one. The V gene is TRBV18, the J gene TRBJ1-1, with TRBD1 matching over 8 bases. The CDR3 extends over 14 amino acids. J was trimmed by 3 bases and V by 3 bases; bases with no gene match: 3. Germline CDR1 and CDR2: KGHSH and LQKENI. The CDR3 DNA reads as TGTGCCAGCTCACCTACAGGGGGGGACACTGAAGCTTTCTTT. Its protein is CASSPTGGDTEAFF.

J is TRBJ2-1 and V is TRBV6-5; 7 bases match TRBD1. The J segment lost 3 bases and the V segment lost 11 bases, leaving 10 bases of the junction unmatched. Germline CDR1 is MNHEY and CDR2 is SVGAGI. This CDR3 is built from 14 residues. CDR3 protein: CACNRGVGYNEQFF. In nucleotides, the CDR3 is TGTGCCTGTAACAGGGGTGTGGGCTACAATGAGCAGTTCTTC.

The rearrangement uses TRBV25-1 and TRBJ1-4, with unresolved D. V was cut by 8 bases and J by 1 base, with 2 bases left in between. Per germline, CDR1 MGHDK and CDR2 SYGVNS. The CDR3 totals 11 residues. CDR3 nucleotides: TGTGCCAGCCAAACTAATGAAAAACTGTTTTTT. Its protein is CASQTNEKLFF.

The chain employs TRBV11-2 and TRBJ2-7; D might be TRBD2 (5 bases). The germline V gene has CDR1 SGHAT and CDR2 FQNNGV. V shed 2 bases and J shed 0 bases, with 8 bases lying between them. The CDR3 is made up of 14 amino acids. The chain's CDR3 is CASSLSGSSYEQYF. CDR3 DNA: TGTGCCAGCAGCTTAAGTGGGAGCTCCTACGAGCAGTACTTC. The full variable domain, with the rest looked up from reference TRBV11-2 and TRBJ2-7, is EAGVAQSPRYKIIEKRQSVAFWCNPISGHATLYWYQQILGQGPKLLIQFQNNGVVDDSQLPKDRFSAERLKGVDSTLKIQPAKLEDSAVYLCASSLSGSSYEQYFGPGTRLTVT.

V and J are TRBV5-4 and TRBJ1-3, with TRBD1 identical over 7 bases. V was clipped by 0 bases and J by 2 bases; unmatched bases: 2. CDR1 is SGHNT and CDR2 is YYREEE in the germline V gene (reference sequence). This CDR3 spans 15 amino acids. CDR3 region: CASSLGQGPGNTIYF. The CDR3 bases are TGTGCCAGCAGCTTGGGACAGGGACCTGGAAACACCATATATTTT.

V gene TRBV7-8 combines with J gene TRBJ2-3, with 9 nucleotides matching TRBD2. The CDR3 loop spans 17 amino acids. Germline CDR1 is SGHVS and CDR2 is FQNEAQ. Trimming at V came to 5 bases and at J to 0 bases, leaving 9 bases not matched to a gene. CDR3 residues: CASSPGAGGSSTDTQYF. The DNA for the CDR3 is TGTGCCAGCAGCCCCGGAGCGGGGGGATCTAGCACAGATACGCAGTATTTT.

The chain couples TRBV12-3 or TRBV12-4 to TRBJ2-7; D unclear. V was clipped by 5 bases and J by 7 bases, with 15 bases between them. The CDR3 has 13 residues. The CDR3 is CASSTTGLSEQYF. The CDR3 coding sequence is TGTGCCAGCAGTACGACTGGTTTGAGTGAGCAGTACTTC.

Note on this clone: Distinct nucleotide sequences in the sample also encode this CDR3. J is TRBJ1-2 and V is TRBV5-6; D uncertain. This CDR3 is 13 amino acids long. Looked up from germline, CDR1 is SGHDT and CDR2 is YYEEEE. V gave up 0 bases and J gave up 4 bases, with 7 bases separating them. CDR3 DNA: TGTGCCAGCAGCTTGGGAGGTGGCTATGGCTACACCTTC. This gives the protein CASSLGGGYGYTF.

The gene calls are TRBV14 and TRBJ1-6, with D unresolved. The length of the CDR3 is 15 residues. V was trimmed by 1 base and J by 8 bases, leaving 12 bases between them. The germline CDR1 and CDR2 sequences are SGHDN and FVKESK. The CDR3 region is CASSQAGVPYSPLHF. CDR3 DNA sequence: TGTGCCAGCAGCCAAGCCGGGGTGCCCTATTCACCCCTCCACTTT.

J is TRBJ1-2 and V is TRBV9, with D perhaps TRBD1 (5 bases). The CDR3 loop spans 12 amino acids. V was pared by 4 bases and J by 2 bases, with 6 bases between. The V gene's germline CDR1 is SGDLS and CDR2 YYNGEE. The CDR3 DNA is TGTGCCAGCAGCCCAGGGAACTATGGCTACACCTTC. Translation: CASSPGNYGYTF.

The chain employs TRBV10-3 and TRBJ1-6; a possible D gene is TRBD1 (5 bases). V was shortened by 2 bases and J by 6 bases, with 11 bases between the two germline ends. Germline V gene lookup returns CDR1 ENHRY and CDR2 SYGVKD. The length of the CDR3 is 15 residues. The CDR3 here is CAISELGVVNSPLHF. The CDR3 nucleotides read TGTGCCATCAGTGAGCTAGGGGTCGTTAATTCACCCCTCCACTTT.

This clone was picked up one time. The chain couples TRBV3-1 (or the pseudogene TRBV3-2) to TRBJ1-4; D is unresolved. The germline gives CDR1 LGHDT, CDR2 YNNKEL (reference sequence). Trimming removed 6 bases at V and 0 bases at J, with 8 bases between. This CDR3 region has 14 residues. CDR3 DNA sequence: TGTGCCAGCAGTCTTAGAGCAACTAATGAAAAACTGTTTTTT. Its protein is CASSLRATNEKLFF.